The present T cell receptor beta chain was sequenced within a study of blood T cell repertoires in COVID-19. Overall study: The United States, Italy and Spain supplied acute and convalescent COVID-19 samples.

The length of the CDR3 is 16 residues. Germline V gene data show CDR1 as SQVTM and CDR2 as ANQGSEA. The junction had 11 bases not matched to a gene; V was cut back by 7 bases and J by 2 bases. Individuals drawn from approximately 26 US areas were about 18 to 100 years old. Sequencing was performed with immunoSEQ multiplex PCR; in TCRdb, only in-frame clones are kept and a portion is missing. The profile shows approximately 440,000 clones, roughly 87% of them singletons. The sequenced material came from PBMCs or T cells enriched from blood (not recorded which). This clonotype was sampled from a man aged 18 to 30 who had recovered from COVID-19. This chain uses TRBV29-1 with TRBJ2-3; TRBD2 matches at 11 bases. CDR3 bases: TGCAGCGCCTGGACTAGCGGGCGTTATATCACAGATACGCAGTATTTT. It encodes CSAWTSGRYITDTQYF.